This T cell receptor (beta chain) was profiled in a study of CD8+ T cells in alopecia areata. Across the whole study: Using the percentage of affected scalp area, treated patients' severity was scored. Study results and limitations: Tofacitinib produced a significant decrease in scalp clonality and in expanded CD8+ clones among the top 100.

The sample's treatment: oral pan-JAK inhibitor, 5-10 mg twice daily. CD4+ and CD8+ T cells were sorted from PBMCs stained for CD3, CD4 and CD8. In germline, CDR1 is SGHRS, CDR2 YFSETQ. V was shortened by 3 bases and J by 0 bases, with 9 bases between the two germline ends. The CDR3 totals 15 residues. Concerning this clone: Its antigen is unknown.

Reverse transcription of extracted RNA yielded cDNA, which provided the sequencing template. Profiling relied on immunoSEQ multiplex PCR, and the TCRdb table lists in-frame clones only, not all of them. The sample holds 150,000 to 200,000 clones, about three fifths seen once. This TCR was recovered from a human donor with alopecia areata. The sequencing used CD4+ T cells sorted from blood, collected at week 24, from a patient treated with tofacitinib. The V call is TRBV5-1, the J call TRBJ2-2; D tentatively fits TRBD1 or TRBD2 (6 bases each). The CDR3 DNA reads as TGCGCCAGCAGCTCGGGGGCCCCGAACACCGGGGAGCTGTTTTTT. Protein sequence: CASSSGAPNTGELFF.